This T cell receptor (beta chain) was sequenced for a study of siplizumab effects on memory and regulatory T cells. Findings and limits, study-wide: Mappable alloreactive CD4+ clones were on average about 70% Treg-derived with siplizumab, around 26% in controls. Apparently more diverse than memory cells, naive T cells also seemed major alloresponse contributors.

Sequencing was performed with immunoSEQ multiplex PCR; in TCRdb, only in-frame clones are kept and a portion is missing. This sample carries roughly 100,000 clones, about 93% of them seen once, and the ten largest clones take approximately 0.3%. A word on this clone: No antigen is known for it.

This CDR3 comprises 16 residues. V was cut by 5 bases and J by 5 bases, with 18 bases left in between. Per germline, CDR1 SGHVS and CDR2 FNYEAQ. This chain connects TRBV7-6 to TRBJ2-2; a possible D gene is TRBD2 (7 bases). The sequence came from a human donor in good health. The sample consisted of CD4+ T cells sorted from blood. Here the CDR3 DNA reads TGTGCCAGCAGCCAAGGGGGGGCGCCGGGTACCGGGGAGCTGTTTTTT. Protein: CASSQGGAPGTGELFF.